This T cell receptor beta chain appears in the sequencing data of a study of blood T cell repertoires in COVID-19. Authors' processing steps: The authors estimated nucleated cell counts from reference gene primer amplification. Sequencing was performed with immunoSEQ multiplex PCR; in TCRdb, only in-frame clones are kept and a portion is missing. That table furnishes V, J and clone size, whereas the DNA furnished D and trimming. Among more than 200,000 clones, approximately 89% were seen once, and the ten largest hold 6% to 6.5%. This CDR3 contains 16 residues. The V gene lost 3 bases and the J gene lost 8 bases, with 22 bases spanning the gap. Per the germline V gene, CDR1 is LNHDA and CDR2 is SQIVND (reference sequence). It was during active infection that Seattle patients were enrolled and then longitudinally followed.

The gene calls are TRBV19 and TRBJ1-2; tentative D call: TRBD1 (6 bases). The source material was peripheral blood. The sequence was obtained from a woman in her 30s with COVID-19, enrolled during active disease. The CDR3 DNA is TGTGCCAGTAGTATCAGTTTCCTGACAGGCTGGAGGGGCTACACCTTC. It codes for CASSISFLTGWRGYTF.